This is a list of T cell receptor beta chains from one sample in a study of T cell responses to AZD1222 COVID-19 vaccine. The repertoire was sequenced with immunoSEQ multiplex PCR; TCRdb's copy has only in-frame clones and lacks some. The data hold fewer than 180,000 clones, with around 90% observed a single time. The source material was peripheral blood, sampled 28 days after the second AZD1222 dose. The receptor source for this set is an adult who received the AZD1222 COVID-19 vaccine. CDR3s include the opening cysteine and the closing phenylalanine or tryptophan. Each record gives: CDR3 DNA, CDR3 protein, D gene, V gene, J gene, clone size. The D gene is left open where the match is weak. Some rows have no size entry. The others give once, few or many, or a class for an expanded clone.

CDR3nt: TGTGCCAGCAGTTTTCCAGGGGGCCCCGGGGAGCTGTTTTTT
CDR3aa: CASSFPGGPGELFF
d_gene: TRBD1
v_gene: TRBV27
j_gene: TRBJ2-2
abundance: -

CDR3nt: TGTGCCAGCAGTTTATCCAGGAGAGGCACAGATACGCAGTATTTT
CDR3aa: CASSLSRRGTDTQYF
d_gene: -
v_gene: TRBV27
j_gene: TRBJ2-3
abundance: once

CDR3nt: TGTGCCAGCAGCCCCATGCTAGCGGGAGCGAGGAATGAGCAGTTCTTC
CDR3aa: CASSPMLAGARNEQFF
d_gene: TRBD2
v_gene: TRBV7-8
j_gene: TRBJ2-1
abundance: -

CDR3nt: TGTGCCAGCAGCGCCCGCGGTGGACAGGGGGGAGAAGAGCAGTACTTC
CDR3aa: CASSARGGQGGEEQYF
d_gene: TRBD1
v_gene: TRBV7-6
j_gene: TRBJ2-7
abundance: -

CDR3nt: TGCGCCAGCAGCTTAGAGGGGGCGGACTATGGCTACACCTTC
CDR3aa: CASSLEGADYGYTF
d_gene: TRBD1
v_gene: TRBV5-1
j_gene: TRBJ1-2
abundance: -

CDR3nt: TGCGCCAGCAGCTTGACTAGCGGGAGCACAGATACGCAGTATTTT
CDR3aa: CASSLTSGSTDTQYF
d_gene: TRBD2
v_gene: TRBV5-1
j_gene: TRBJ2-3
abundance: -

CDR3nt: TGTGCCAGCAGCTTAGTTGGAGAGCCTGGAAACACCATATATTTT
CDR3aa: CASSLVGEPGNTIYF
d_gene: -
v_gene: TRBV7-9
j_gene: TRBJ1-3
abundance: -

CDR3nt: TGTGCCAGCAGTTACCCGACTAGCGGGAGAGGCAATGAGCAGTTCTTC
CDR3aa: CASSYPTSGRGNEQFF
d_gene: TRBD2
v_gene: TRBV6-5
j_gene: TRBJ2-1
abundance: once

CDR3nt: TGTGCCAGCAGCTTAGAGAGCGGGAGTGGGGGCAATGAGCAGTTCTTC
CDR3aa: CASSLESGSGGNEQFF
d_gene: TRBD2
v_gene: TRBV11-3
j_gene: TRBJ2-1
abundance: -

CDR3nt: TGTGCCAGCAGCTATTACGGGAGCGACCTGAACACTGAAGCTTTCTTT
CDR3aa: CASSYYGSDLNTEAFF
d_gene: -
v_gene: TRBV7-8
j_gene: TRBJ1-1
abundance: -

CDR3nt: TGTGCCAGCAGCCCGGGGCGGAGCTCCTACAATGAGCAGTTCTTC
CDR3aa: CASSPGRSSYNEQFF
d_gene: -
v_gene: TRBV3-1/TRBV3-2
j_gene: TRBJ2-1
abundance: -

CDR3nt: TGTGCCACCAGCGACCCCCGGGGGACCCCAGGCATAGATGAGCAGTTCTTC
CDR3aa: CATSDPRGTPGIDEQFF
d_gene: -
v_gene: TRBV24-1
j_gene: TRBJ2-1
abundance: -

CDR3nt: TGTGCCAGTAGTACGGGACTCTCCTACGAGCAGTACTTC
CDR3aa: CASSTGLSYEQYF
d_gene: -
v_gene: TRBV19
j_gene: TRBJ2-7
abundance: -

CDR3nt: TGTGCCAGCAGTGAAGCTTTTTCGGTGGGCTCCTTATTT
CDR3aa: CASSEAFSVGSLF
d_gene: -
v_gene: TRBV6-1
j_gene: TRBJ1-1
abundance: -

CDR3nt: TGTGCCAGCAGTCCGGGACAGGGGTCCTATGAAAAACTGTTTTTT
CDR3aa: CASSPGQGSYEKLFF
d_gene: TRBD1
v_gene: TRBV27
j_gene: TRBJ1-4
abundance: -

CDR3nt: TGTGCCAGCAGTTTTGGGGACAGACACTATGGCTACACCTTC
CDR3aa: CASSFGDRHYGYTF
d_gene: TRBD1
v_gene: TRBV27
j_gene: TRBJ1-2
abundance: -

CDR3nt: TGTGCCAGCAGTTACGAACAGGATAATTCACCCCTCCACTTT
CDR3aa: CASSYEQDNSPLHF
d_gene: -
v_gene: TRBV6-6
j_gene: TRBJ1-6
abundance: -

CDR3nt: TGTGCCAGCAGCCAAGGGGGGCTGGGGTACAATGAGCAGTTCTTC
CDR3aa: CASSQGGLGYNEQFF
d_gene: -
v_gene: TRBV3-1/TRBV3-2
j_gene: TRBJ2-1
abundance: -

CDR3nt: TGTGCCAGCAGCGCCGGGACAGCGGGTGAAAAACTGTTTTTT
CDR3aa: CASSAGTAGEKLFF
d_gene: TRBD1
v_gene: TRBV9
j_gene: TRBJ1-4
abundance: -

CDR3nt: TGTGCCAGCAGCGTTCAGGGAACCCTCCACTTT
CDR3aa: CASSVQGTLHF
d_gene: -
v_gene: TRBV11-3
j_gene: TRBJ1-6
abundance: -

CDR3nt: TGTGCCAGCTCCCCCAGTCAGGGTTTCAATCAGCCCCAGCATTTT
CDR3aa: CASSPSQGFNQPQHF
d_gene: -
v_gene: TRBV6-5
j_gene: TRBJ1-5
abundance: few

CDR3nt: TGTGCCAGCAGTGCAGGGATATCACCCCTCCACTTT
CDR3aa: CASSAGISPLHF
d_gene: -
v_gene: TRBV12-3/TRBV12-4
j_gene: TRBJ1-6
abundance: -

CDR3nt: TGTGCCAGCAGCTTATCGGGACTAGCGGGAGTCAAAGAGCAGTACTTC
CDR3aa: CASSLSGLAGVKEQYF
d_gene: TRBD2
v_gene: TRBV5-4
j_gene: TRBJ2-7
abundance: -

CDR3nt: TGCGCCAGCAGCTTGGATCAGGGTCAAGAGCAGTTCTTC
CDR3aa: CASSLDQGQEQFF
d_gene: -
v_gene: TRBV5-1
j_gene: TRBJ2-1
abundance: -

CDR3nt: TGTGCCAGCAGTGGAGTCGGGGGAGGCGAGCAGTACTTC
CDR3aa: CASSGVGGGEQYF
d_gene: -
v_gene: TRBV25-1
j_gene: TRBJ2-7
abundance: -

CDR3nt: TGTGCCAGCAGTTTGCGGCAACCCTACGAGCAGTACTTC
CDR3aa: CASSLRQPYEQYF
d_gene: -
v_gene: TRBV12-3/TRBV12-4
j_gene: TRBJ2-7
abundance: -

CDR3nt: TGTGCCAGCAGCCCCGACAGAACCCTCGGACAGCCCCAGCATTTT
CDR3aa: CASSPDRTLGQPQHF
d_gene: -
v_gene: TRBV6-5
j_gene: TRBJ1-5
abundance: -

CDR3nt: TGTGCCAGCCCCCGGGACTCCTCCTACGAGCAGTACTTC
CDR3aa: CASPRDSSYEQYF
d_gene: -
v_gene: TRBV6-5
j_gene: TRBJ2-7
abundance: -

CDR3nt: TGTGCCAGCAGCTTGGCGTCGGGGGAGACCCAGTACTTC
CDR3aa: CASSLASGETQYF
d_gene: -
v_gene: TRBV5-6
j_gene: TRBJ2-5
abundance: -

CDR3nt: TGTGCCAGCAGCTTCGCGACTAACGACAATGAGCAGTTCTTC
CDR3aa: CASSFATNDNEQFF
d_gene: -
v_gene: TRBV7-9
j_gene: TRBJ2-1
abundance: -

CDR3nt: TGTGCCAGCAGCGTACAATATTCAGGACGTAAGCAGTATTTT
CDR3aa: CASSVQYSGRKQYF
d_gene: -
v_gene: TRBV27
j_gene: TRBJ2-3
abundance: -

CDR3nt: TGTGCCAGCAGCTCTATCTCATCGGGTAGCCGGCTCCCGCTGTCCATTCAGTACTTC
CDR3aa: CASSSISSGSRLPLSIQYF
d_gene: -
v_gene: TRBV11-2
j_gene: TRBJ2-4
abundance: -

CDR3nt: TGTGCCTGGAGTATCTCAGGGGGACGAACTGAAGCTTTCTTT
CDR3aa: CAWSISGGRTEAFF
d_gene: TRBD1
v_gene: TRBV30
j_gene: TRBJ1-1
abundance: -

CDR3nt: TGTGCCAGCAGCTACCGGGACAGGATCTACGAGCAGTACTTC
CDR3aa: CASSYRDRIYEQYF
d_gene: TRBD1
v_gene: TRBV9
j_gene: TRBJ2-7
abundance: -

CDR3nt: TGTGCTTCTCGAGCGGATCGAAGCTCCTACAATGAGCAGTTCTTC
CDR3aa: CASRADRSSYNEQFF
d_gene: -
v_gene: TRBV19
j_gene: TRBJ2-1
abundance: few

CDR3nt: TGTGCCAGCAGCCAAGCCCCAGCAGACACTGAAGCTTTCTTT
CDR3aa: CASSQAPADTEAFF
d_gene: -
v_gene: TRBV3-1/TRBV3-2
j_gene: TRBJ1-1
abundance: -

CDR3nt: TGTGCCAGCTCATCACAGGGTAACTATGGCTACACCTTC
CDR3aa: CASSSQGNYGYTF
d_gene: -
v_gene: TRBV18
j_gene: TRBJ1-2
abundance: -

CDR3nt: TGTGCCACCAGCACCCCGGCGGGAGAGACCCAGTACTTC
CDR3aa: CATSTPAGETQYF
d_gene: -
v_gene: TRBV15
j_gene: TRBJ2-5
abundance: -

CDR3nt: TGTGCCAGCAGCATACAGGGCGCCGGGGAGCTGTTTTTT
CDR3aa: CASSIQGAGELFF
d_gene: -
v_gene: TRBV11-2
j_gene: TRBJ2-2
abundance: -

CDR3nt: TGTGCCAGCAGTCCATCCTACGAGCAGTACTTC
CDR3aa: CASSPSYEQYF
d_gene: -
v_gene: TRBV11-2
j_gene: TRBJ2-7
abundance: -

CDR3nt: TGTGCCAGTAGTATGGGACGGTCTCGCTATGGCTACACCTTC
CDR3aa: CASSMGRSRYGYTF
d_gene: -
v_gene: TRBV19
j_gene: TRBJ1-2
abundance: -

CDR3nt: TGTGCCAGCTCACAAACGGCGGGGGGCACTGAAGCTTTCTTT
CDR3aa: CASSQTAGGTEAFF
d_gene: -
v_gene: TRBV18
j_gene: TRBJ1-1
abundance: -

CDR3nt: TGTGCCAGCAGTGTGGAGGGGGCTATGAGTAATTCACCCCTCCACTTT
CDR3aa: CASSVEGAMSNSPLHF
d_gene: TRBD1
v_gene: TRBV2
j_gene: TRBJ1-6
abundance: -

CDR3nt: TGTGCCAGCAGCCAAAAGAAGGGGACAGACTCAGATACGCAGTATTTT
CDR3aa: CASSQKKGTDSDTQYF
d_gene: TRBD1
v_gene: TRBV14
j_gene: TRBJ2-3
abundance: -

CDR3nt: TGTGCCAGCAGCTTGGGGGTGGGTTACAATCAGCCCCAGCATTTT
CDR3aa: CASSLGVGYNQPQHF
d_gene: -
v_gene: TRBV5-6
j_gene: TRBJ1-5
abundance: -

CDR3nt: TGTGCCAGTAGTATAATCCCGCGCACTGAAGCTTTCTTT
CDR3aa: CASSIIPRTEAFF
d_gene: -
v_gene: TRBV19
j_gene: TRBJ1-1
abundance: -